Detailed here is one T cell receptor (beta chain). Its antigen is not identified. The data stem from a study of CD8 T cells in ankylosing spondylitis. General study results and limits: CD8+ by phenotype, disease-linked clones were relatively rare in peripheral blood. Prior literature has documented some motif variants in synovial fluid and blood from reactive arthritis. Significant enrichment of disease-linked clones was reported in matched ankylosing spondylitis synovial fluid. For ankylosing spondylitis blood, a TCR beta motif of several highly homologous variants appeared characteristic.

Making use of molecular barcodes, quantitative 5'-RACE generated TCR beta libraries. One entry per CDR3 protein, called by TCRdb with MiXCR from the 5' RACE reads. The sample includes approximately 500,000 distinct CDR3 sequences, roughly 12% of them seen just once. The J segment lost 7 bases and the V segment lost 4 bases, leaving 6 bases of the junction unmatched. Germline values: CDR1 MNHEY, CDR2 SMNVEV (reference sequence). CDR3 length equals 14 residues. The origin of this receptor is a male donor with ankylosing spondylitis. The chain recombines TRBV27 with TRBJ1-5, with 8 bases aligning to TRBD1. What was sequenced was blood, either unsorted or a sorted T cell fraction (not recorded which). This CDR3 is CASSSQGVRQPQHF. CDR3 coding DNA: TGTGCCAGCAGTTCACAGGGGGTACGACAGCCCCAGCATTTT.